The 20 T cell receptor beta chains reported below all come from one sample, sequenced in a study of HIV-infected patients and healthy controls (dated by TCRdb to about 2014). Libraries were constructed by 5' RACE. TCRdb lists the instrument as Illumina MiSeq. TCRdb reran the public reads through fastp at Q25 and MiXCR, keeping productive beta chains. Rows matching on CDR3 protein sequence are summarized as one entry with the most common DNA and genes. Present in this sample are 65,000 to 70,000 distinct CDR3 sequences, around 17% of which were seen just once. Together, the top ten hold around 5.9% of the sample. Sequenced: CD4+ T cells from blood. These receptors all come from a human donor in good health.

A few counts support this clonotype. The chain uses TRBV7-2 and TRBJ2-4; D not resolved. V shed 1 base and J shed 6 bases, with 7 bases lying between them. CDR1 SGHTA and CDR2 FQGNSA come from the germline V gene. The CDR3 sequence is 13 residues long. The CDR3 loop is CASSLGTANIQYF. For the CDR3, the DNA is TGTGCCAGCAGCTTAGGGACCGCAAACATTCAGTACTTC. Together with reference TRBV7-2 and TRBJ2-4, the CDR3 gives the full variable domain: GAGVSQSPSNKVTEKGKDVELRCDPISGHTALYWYRQSLGQGLEFLIYFQGNSAPDKSGLPSDRFSAERTGGSVSTLTIQRTQQEDSAVYLCASSLGTANIQYFGAGTRLSVL.

The gene calls are TRBV6-2 or TRBV6-3 and TRBJ2-6; D gene unclear. The CDR3 is made up of 18 amino acids. Trimming pared 7 bases from V and 0 bases from J, leaving 19 bases between. Germline V CDR1 and CDR2: MNHEY, SVGEGT. CDR3 residues: CASNPSLSTDSGANVLTF. Here the CDR3 DNA reads TGTGCCAGCAACCCCTCCTTAAGTACGGACTCTGGGGCCAACGTCCTGACTTTC.

This clonotype appeared a few times. This chain connects TRBV5-1 to TRBJ2-5; a weak D match, TRBD2 (6 bases). Germline V gene lookup returns CDR1 SGHRS and CDR2 YFSETQ. V lost 3 bases to trimming and J lost 1 base, with 10 bases between them. The CDR3 consists of 14 residues. The CDR3 region is CASSYGGVQETQYF. The CDR3 nucleotides read TGCGCCAGCAGCTACGGAGGGGTCCAAGAGACCCAGTACTTC. The full variable domain, rest sourced from reference TRBV5-1 and TRBJ2-5, is KAGVTQTPRYLIKTRGQQVTLSCSPISGHRSVSWYQQTPGQGLQFLFEYFSETQRNKGNFPGRFSGRQFSNSRSEMNVSTLELGDSALYLCASSYGGVQETQYFGPGTRLLVL.

This clonotype appeared many times. The chain combines TRBV10-3 with TRBJ1-5; 8 bases fit TRBD1. V dropped 8 bases and J dropped 5; count of bases not matched to a gene: 8. CDR1 ENHRY and CDR2 SYGVKD come from the germline V gene. CDR3 length: 14 residues. The chain's CDR3 is CAIGGTGGDQPQHF. CDR3 nucleotides: TGTGCCATCGGAGGGACAGGAGGGGATCAGCCCCAGCATTTT.

This clonotype was found many times. The rearrangement joins TRBV12-3 or TRBV12-4 to TRBJ2-3; TRBD2 matches at 10 bases. The CDR3 is 17 amino acids. V dropped 4 bases and J dropped 4; count of bases not matched to a gene: 11. The CDR3 is CASSSAPGLAYADTQYF. CDR3 in DNA: TGTGCCAGCAGTTCTGCCCCGGGACTAGCGTACGCAGATACGCAGTATTTT.

J is TRBJ1-2 and V is TRBV7-9, with D tentatively TRBD1 (5 bases). V was cut by 4 bases and J by 6 bases, with 9 bases left in between. Germline V gene sequence: CDR1 SEHNR, CDR2 FQNEAQ (reference sequence). The CDR3 runs 12 residues. The CDR3 coding sequence is TGTGCCAGCAGCTCCCCGACAGATGGCTACACCTTC. Its translation: CASSSPTDGYTF.

Many counts were recorded for this clonotype. This chain uses TRBV20-1 with TRBJ2-1, with D possibly matching TRBD1 (5 bases). This CDR3 spans 13 amino acids. The germline gives CDR1 DFQATT, CDR2 SNEGSKA (reference sequence). The V end lost 8 bases, the J end lost 1 base, and 12 bases lay between the germline ends. The CDR3 DNA reads as TGCAGTACTGACAGCCCGTCCTACAATGAGCAGTTCTTC. Encoded protein: CSTDSPSYNEQFF.

This clonotype was seen only a few times. The chain combines TRBV19 with TRBJ1-1; 7 bases are shared with TRBD1. After removal of 6 bases from V and 4 bases from J, the junction contained 17 bases not matched to a gene. This CDR3 has 17 residues. Germline assignment: CDR1 LNHDA and CDR2 SQIVND (reference sequence). CDR3 nucleotide sequence: TGTGCCAGTAGCCCCCGCAAAGGCCGCCAGGGGGGCACTGAAGCTTTCTTT. This gives the protein CASSPRKGRQGGTEAFF.

The chain carries TRBV11-2 and TRBJ2-7; 13 bases line up with TRBD2. V gave up 3 bases and J gave up 4 bases; unmatched junction bases: 0. The CDR3 sequence is 14 residues long. Germline-derived CDR1 and CDR2 are SGHAT and FQNNGV. CDR3 region: CASSLTSGRYEQYF. The CDR3 DNA is TGTGCCAGCAGCTTGACTAGCGGGAGGTACGAGCAGTACTTC.

This rearrangement joins TRBV7-9 to TRBJ1-1, with 7 positions matching TRBD1. Per germline, CDR1 SEHNR and CDR2 FQNEAQ (reference sequence). V shed 7 bases, J shed 8 bases, and the junction held 16 bases outside the gene matches. The CDR3 totals 15 residues. CDR3 nucleotides: TGTGCCAGCACATGGAGAACGACAGGGTCGTTGGAAGCTTTCTTT. Residues: CASTWRTTGSLEAFF.

This clonotype showed up many times. The rearrangement links TRBV20-1 to TRBJ2-7; D not certain. From germline, CDR1 is DFQATT and CDR2 SNEGSKA (reference sequence). This CDR3 contains 11 residues. V lost 3 bases, J lost 9 bases, and 12 bases lay in between. The CDR3 loop reads CSASRQPGQYF. The DNA of the CDR3 is TGCAGTGCTAGCCGTCAACCTGGGCAGTACTTC.

The chain couples TRBV12-3 or TRBV12-4 to TRBJ1-1, with 7 positions matching TRBD1. Trimming took 5 bases from V and 1 from J; bases not matched to a gene: 4. This CDR3 is 14 amino acids long. The CDR3 region has the DNA TGTGCCAGCAGTAACAGGGGAGGGAACACTGAAGCTTTCTTT. Translation: CASSNRGGNTEAFF.

V usage is TRBV5-4 and J usage is TRBJ2-1, with 13 bases matching TRBD2. The V segment lost 6 bases and the J segment 10 bases; nucleotides outside the gene matches: 10. This CDR3 has 15 residues. Germline V lookup: CDR1 SGHNT, CDR2 YYREEE (reference sequence). CDR3 coding DNA: TGTGCCAGCAACCCACGGACTAGCGGGAGTGGCGAGCAGTTCTTC. As protein: CASNPRTSGSGEQFF.

The rearrangement uses TRBV29-1 and TRBJ2-7; tentatively, D is TRBD1 or TRBD2 (5 bases each). The V gene lost 4 bases and the J gene lost 4 bases, with 8 bases spanning the gap. Germline V gene lookup returns CDR1 SQVTM and CDR2 ANQGSEA. This CDR3 is 11 amino acids long. The CDR3 DNA reads as TGCAGCGTTGGGGGGTTTTACGAGCAGTACTTC. It specifies CSVGGFYEQYF.

Ten or more counts support this clonotype. The chain links TRBV7-3 to TRBJ2-2; 7 bases are a match to TRBD2. The ends lost 3 bases at V and 0 bases at J; junction bases unmatched: 4. CDR1 and CDR2 from the germline V gene are SGHTA and FQGTGA. The CDR3 runs 16 residues. CDR3: CASSFGAGANTGELFF. The CDR3 DNA follows: TGTGCCAGCAGCTTTGGCGCGGGAGCGAACACCGGGGAGCTGTTTTTT.

This clonotype appeared a few times. The gene calls are TRBV12-3 or TRBV12-4 and TRBJ1-6, with 9 bases identical to TRBD1. Trimming cost V 6 bases and J 5 bases; bases outside gene matches: 5. The CDR3 runs 15 residues. This CDR3 is CASRGQGIDNSPLHF. The CDR3 nucleotides read TGTGCCAGCAGGGGACAGGGAATAGATAATTCACCCCTCCACTTT.

This clonotype was picked up a small number of times. V gene TRBV7-2 combines with J gene TRBJ1-1; D is ambiguous. This CDR3 contains 14 residues. Germline V gives CDR1 SGHTA, CDR2 FQGNSA. Trimming stripped 1 base from V and 1 base from J, with 7 bases between. CDR3 residues: CASSLGITNTEAFF. CDR3 in DNA: TGTGCCAGCAGCTTAGGAATCACGAACACTGAAGCTTTCTTT.

The sample holds a few counts of this clonotype. The chain has TRBV12-3 or TRBV12-4 and TRBJ1-1; D is ambiguous. V shed 3 bases and J shed 2 bases, with 7 bases lying between them. The CDR3 runs 13 residues. CDR3 sequence (DNA): TGTGCCAGCAGTTTTCAGAGAAACACTGAAGCTTTCTTT. Amino acid sequence: CASSFQRNTEAFF.

Only a few counts were recorded for this clonotype. This rearrangement joins TRBV4-2 to TRBJ2-7, with a weak D call TRBD1 (5 bases). Germline V CDR1 and CDR2: LGHNA, YNFKEQ. V lost 6 bases and J lost 4, with 22 bases in between. The CDR3 is made up of 16 amino acids. CDR3 sequence: CASSRNAQGSPYEQYF. The CDR3 nucleotides read TGTGCCAGCAGTCGAAACGCTCAGGGAAGTCCGTACGAGCAGTACTTC.

The chain recombines TRBV3-1 with TRBJ1-5; D is ambiguous. In germline, CDR1 is LGHDT, CDR2 YNNKEL (reference sequence). CDR3 length equals 14 residues. Trimming pared 4 bases from V and 10 bases from J, leaving 17 bases between. CDR3 amino acids: CASSRSGETRPQHF. CDR3 coding DNA: TGTGCCAGCAGCCGCAGCGGGGAAACCCGCCCCCAGCATTTT.